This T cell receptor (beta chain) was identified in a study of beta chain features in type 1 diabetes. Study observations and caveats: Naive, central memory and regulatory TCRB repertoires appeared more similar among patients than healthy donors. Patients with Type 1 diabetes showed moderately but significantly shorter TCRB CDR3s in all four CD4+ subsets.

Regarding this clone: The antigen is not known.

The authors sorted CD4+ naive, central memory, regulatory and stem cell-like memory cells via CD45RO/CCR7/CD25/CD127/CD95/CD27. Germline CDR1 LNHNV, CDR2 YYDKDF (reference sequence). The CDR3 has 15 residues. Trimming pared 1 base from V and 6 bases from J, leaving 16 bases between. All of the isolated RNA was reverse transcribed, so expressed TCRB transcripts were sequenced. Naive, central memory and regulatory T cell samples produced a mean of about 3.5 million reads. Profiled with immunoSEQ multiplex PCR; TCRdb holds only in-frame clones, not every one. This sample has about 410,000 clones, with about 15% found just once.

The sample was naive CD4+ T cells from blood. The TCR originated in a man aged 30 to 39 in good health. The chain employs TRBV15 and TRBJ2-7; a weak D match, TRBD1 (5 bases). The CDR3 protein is CATSRVPGFLPEQYF. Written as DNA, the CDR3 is TGTGCCACCAGCAGAGTCCCAGGGTTTCTGCCCGAGCAGTACTTC.